This T cell receptor beta chain was sequenced in a study of T cell changes during pregnancy in multiple sclerosis. CDR1 is SEHNR and CDR2 is FQNEAQ in the germline V gene (reference sequence). This CDR3 is 19 amino acids long. The V end was cut by 5 bases, the J end by 0 bases, with 23 bases between. Clones were sequenced by immunoSEQ multiplex PCR, and TCRdb holds only the in-frame ones, with some missing. The top ten clones hold roughly 3% of a sample with approximately 60,000 clones, approximately 92% of them seen once. The clonotype originates from a female donor in good health, enrolled as a control in a pregnancy study. The sequencing used peripheral blood, collected in the second trimester of pregnancy. V is TRBV7-9 and J is TRBJ2-1; D might be TRBD2 (5 bases). CDR3 amino acids: CASSHPTSRALSSYNEQFF. As DNA, the CDR3 is TGTGCCAGCAGCCACCCCACCTCGCGGGCATTGAGCTCCTACAATGAGCAGTTCTTC.